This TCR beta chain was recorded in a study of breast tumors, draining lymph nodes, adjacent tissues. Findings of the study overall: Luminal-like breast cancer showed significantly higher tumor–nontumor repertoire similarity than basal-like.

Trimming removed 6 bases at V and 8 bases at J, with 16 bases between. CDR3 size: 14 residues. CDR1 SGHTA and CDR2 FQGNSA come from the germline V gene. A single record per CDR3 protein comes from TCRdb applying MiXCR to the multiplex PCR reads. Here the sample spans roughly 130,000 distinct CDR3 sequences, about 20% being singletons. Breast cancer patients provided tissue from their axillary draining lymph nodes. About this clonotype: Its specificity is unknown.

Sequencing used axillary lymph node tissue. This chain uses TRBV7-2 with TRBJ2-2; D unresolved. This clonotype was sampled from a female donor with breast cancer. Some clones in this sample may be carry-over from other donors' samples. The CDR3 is CASRTLQDAGELFF. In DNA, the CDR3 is TGTGCCAGCAGGACTCTACAAGATGCGGGGGAGCTGTTTTTT.